In this sample, the clone carrying this T cell receptor beta chain turned up many times. The data belong to a study of regulatory T cells in long-lasting Graves disease. Libraries of TCR beta came from iRepertoire HTBI primers plus Arm-PCR of CDR3 regions. TCRdb redid the calling of the multiplex PCR reads with MiXCR, one entry per CDR3 protein. The sample shows 500,000 or so distinct CDR3 sequences, about 16% of them seen only once. CDR1 and CDR2 (germline): DFQATT, SNEGSKA (reference sequence). Trimming took 1 base from V and 4 from J; bases not matched to a gene: 4. This CDR3 comprises 14 residues. The sample's time point: newly diagnosed GD, antithyroid drugs for less than 3 months. Making the TCR library involved RNA that had been extracted from PBMCs. Separately, the same data were catalogued under a study of T cells in Graves' hyperthyroidism and ophthalmopathy.

The TCR originated in a woman aged 40-60 years with Graves disease. The rearrangement joins TRBV20-1 to TRBJ1-5, with 7 bases that match TRBD1. The specimen was peripheral blood mononuclear cells (PBMCs), collected at new diagnosis, from a patient treated with antithyroid drugs. The CDR3 nucleotides read TGCAGTGCTAGAGCCGGGACAGAGAATCAGCCCCAGCATTTT. Translating it yields CSARAGTENQPQHF.